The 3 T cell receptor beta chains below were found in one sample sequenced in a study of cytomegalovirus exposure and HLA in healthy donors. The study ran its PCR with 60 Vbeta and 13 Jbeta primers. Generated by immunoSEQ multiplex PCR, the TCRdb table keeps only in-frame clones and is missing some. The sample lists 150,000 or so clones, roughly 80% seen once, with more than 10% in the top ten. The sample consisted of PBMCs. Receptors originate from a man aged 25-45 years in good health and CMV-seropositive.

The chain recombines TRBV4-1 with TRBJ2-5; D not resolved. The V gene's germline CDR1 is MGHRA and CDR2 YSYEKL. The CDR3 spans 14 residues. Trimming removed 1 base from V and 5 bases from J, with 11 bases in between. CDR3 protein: CASSQGMVAETQYF. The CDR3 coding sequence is TGCGCCAGCAGCCAAGGAATGGTAGCCGAGACCCAGTACTTC.

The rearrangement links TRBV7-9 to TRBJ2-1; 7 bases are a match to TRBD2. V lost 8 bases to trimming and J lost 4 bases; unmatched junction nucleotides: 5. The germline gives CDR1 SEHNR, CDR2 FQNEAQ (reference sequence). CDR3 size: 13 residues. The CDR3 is CASASGIYNEQFF. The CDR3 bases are TGTGCCAGCGCTAGCGGAATATACAATGAGCAGTTCTTC.

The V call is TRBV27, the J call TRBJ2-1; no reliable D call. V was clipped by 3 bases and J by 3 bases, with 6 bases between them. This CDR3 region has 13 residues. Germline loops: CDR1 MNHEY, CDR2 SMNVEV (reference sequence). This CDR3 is CASSFYLYNEQFF. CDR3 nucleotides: TGTGCCAGCAGTTTCTATCTCTACAATGAGCAGTTCTTC.